This T cell receptor (beta chain) is from a study of blood T cell repertoires in COVID-19. As for the study in general: Donors in the United States, Italy and Spain gave samples during acute or convalescent COVID-19. Sources were T cells, B-cell-depleted T cells, or PBMCs; the material itself was cDNA or gDNA.

Using immunoSEQ multiplex PCR, the repertoire was profiled, and TCRdb retains in-frame clones only, with some absent. The sample consists of about 37,000 clones, 70% to 90% of them appearing once. This receptor was obtained from a man between 65 and 80 years old with acute or convalescent COVID-19. The sequenced sample was peripheral blood.

Here the CDR3 DNA reads TGCGCCAGCAGCCCAGGGGGGCAGGGATTATATGGCTACACCTTC. This sequence encodes CASSPGGQGLYGYTF. The genes are TRBV5-1 and TRBJ1-2, with 7 bases aligning to TRBD1. Germline V gene sequence: CDR1 SGHRS, CDR2 YFSETQ. Unmatched junction bases numbered 11, after V lost 4 bases and J lost 5 bases. The CDR3 consists of 15 residues.